This T cell receptor (beta chain) stems from a study of monozygotic twins with cystic fibrosis. Study in general: With about 16 PCR cycles, barcoded libraries came from about 3 micrograms of fragmented DNA. Findings of the study overall: Median Simpson clonality of approximately 0.0091 suggested naive T cells predominated. Nucleotide-identical clonotype sharing was significantly higher within monozygotic CF twin pairs than between unrelated CF individuals.

Assay used: immunoSEQ multiplex PCR; TCRdb lists only in-frame clones, some missing. Of about 11,000 clones in the sample, 96% are singletons; the top ten hold 0.83%. As to this clone: No antigen is known for it.

This CDR3 spans 15 amino acids. Germline CDR1 reads SGHTA; CDR2 reads FQGNSA. Trimming shortened V by 5 bases and J by 0 bases, and 14 bases separated the two germline ends. The chain carries TRBV7-2 and TRBJ2-7, with TRBD2 as a possible D gene (5 bases). Sequenced material: blood. The origin of this receptor is a boy aged 10-17 years with cystic fibrosis. The CDR3 DNA is TGTGCCAGCAGCGGTGGGCGGGTTAGCTCCTACGAGCAGTACTTC. Protein: CASSGGRVSSYEQYF.